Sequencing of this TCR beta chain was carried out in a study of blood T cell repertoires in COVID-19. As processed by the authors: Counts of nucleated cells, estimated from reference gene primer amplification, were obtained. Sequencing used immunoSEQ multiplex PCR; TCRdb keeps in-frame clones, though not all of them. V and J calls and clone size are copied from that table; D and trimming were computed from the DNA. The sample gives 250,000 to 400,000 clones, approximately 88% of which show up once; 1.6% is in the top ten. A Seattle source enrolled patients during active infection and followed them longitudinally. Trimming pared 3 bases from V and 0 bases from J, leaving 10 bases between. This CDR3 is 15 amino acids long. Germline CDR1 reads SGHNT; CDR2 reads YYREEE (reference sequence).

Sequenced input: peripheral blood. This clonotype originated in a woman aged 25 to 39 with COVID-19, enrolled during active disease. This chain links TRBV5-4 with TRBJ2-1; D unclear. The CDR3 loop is CASSSTMSSYNEQFF. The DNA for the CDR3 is TGTGCCAGCAGCTCTACTATGAGCTCCTACAATGAGCAGTTCTTC.